This TCR beta chain derives from a study of blood T cell repertoires in COVID-19. Authors' data handling: For nucleated cells, counts were estimated from reference gene primer amplification. The assay was immunoSEQ multiplex PCR, and TCRdb's table has in-frame clones only and misses some. That table gives V, J and clone size, and the DNA gave D and trimming. Here the sample spans 15,000 to 17,000 clones, around 83% being singletons. The CDR3 runs 13 residues. Germline CDR1 and CDR2: SEHNR and FQNEAQ (reference sequence). V was clipped by 6 bases and J by 5 bases; unmatched bases: 3. The rearrangement uses TRBV7-9 and TRBJ2-2, with 7 bases that match TRBD2. The sample consisted of peripheral blood. The TCR sequence derives from a man older than 75 with active or convalescent COVID-19. This chain's CDR3 is CASSQGGTGELFF. CDR3 DNA sequence: TGTGCCAGCAGTCAGGGAGGGACCGGGGAGCTGTTTTTT.